The clone carrying this TCR beta chain was recorded only once. Its target is unknown. The protocol was immunoSEQ multiplex PCR, while the TCRdb copy is restricted to in-frame clones and leaves out a portion. The sample has about 350,000 clones; approximately 81% are singletons. These data come from a study of Ad26.COV2.S vaccination and SARS-CoV-2 variants. Study-wide points: Assessments of TCR breadth and depth may have underestimated the total T cell responses. Comparability of non-spike TCR breadth was observed across vaccine and placebo recipients.

Germline V gives CDR1 LNHNV, CDR2 YYDKDF (reference sequence). V shed 3 bases, J shed 4 bases, and the junction held 6 bases outside the gene matches. The CDR3 spans 15 residues. The treatment denotes: around 19 received Ad26.COV2.S at low or high dose, single or two shots; about five received placebo; per-sample allocation not given. It was on day 63 after the first vaccine or placebo injection that samples were taken. It was an adult aged 18-55 years in Boston who was the donor. V and J are TRBV15 and TRBJ2-5; 9 bases are a match to TRBD1. The TCR originated in a person between 18 and 65 years old who received the Ad26.COV2.S COVID-19 vaccine or a placebo. This specimen consisted of peripheral blood, obtained in a trial of Ad26.COV2.S vaccine versus placebo. CDR3 DNA: TGTGCCACCAGCAGTACCCGGGGACAGGGAGAGACCCAGTACTTC. Protein product: CATSSTRGQGETQYF.